The source of this T cell receptor beta chain is a study of T-cell reconstitution after alpha-beta-depleted transplantation in children. V lost 8 bases and J lost 0; bases outside the gene matches: 4. CDR1 and CDR2 (germline): MNHNS, SASEGT. The CDR3 runs 14 residues. Molecular barcoding with unique molecular identifiers was used for the TCRbeta library. TCRdb re-derived calls from the PCR reads in MiXCR, one entry per CDR3 protein. The data show about 420,000 distinct CDR3 sequences, roughly a tenth seen once. The chain recombines TRBV6-1 with TRBJ2-1; TRBD2 agrees at 7 bases. This specimen consisted of PBMCs from the stem cell graft donor, obtained from the stem cell graft. The TCR was taken from a human donor who donated a stem cell graft to a child with acute myeloid leukemia. The CDR3 nucleotides are TGTGCCAGCCGGGACTATCCCTCCTACAATGAGCAGTTCTTC. This translates into CASRDYPSYNEQFF.